This is a list of T cell receptor beta chains from one sample in a study of blood T cells in healthy people across ages. From the 5' RACE reads, TCRdb called clonotypes with MiXCR, one entry per CDR3 protein. Here the sample spans about 1.8 million distinct CDR3 sequences, around half being singletons. The source material was blood. These receptors were taken from a woman between 40 and 50 years old in good health. The CDR3 runs from the conserved cysteine through the conserved F or W. Each record gives: V gene, D gene, clone size, J gene, CDR3 DNA, CDR3 protein. D genes are given only for firm matches. The size of a clone is reported for some rows only, either as once, few or many, or as a class for expanded clones.

TRBV20-1	-	few	TRBJ2-7	TGCAGTGCTAGTGCGGACCCAGACGTCAACGAGCAGTACTTC	CSASADPDVNEQYF
TRBV12-3/TRBV12-4	-	-	TRBJ2-1	TGTGCCAGCAGGCCACTTTCGGCTGGAGATGGGGTCTCCTACAATGAGCAGTTCTTC	CASRPLSAGDGVSYNEQFF
TRBV12-3/TRBV12-4	-	-	TRBJ2-4	TGTGCCAGCAGTTTATACGGGGATGAGAAAAACATTCAGTACTTC	CASSLYGDEKNIQYF
TRBV6-5	TRBD2	few	TRBJ2-5	TGTGCCAGCAGGGTCCGGGGGGGACGAGAGACCCAGTACTTC	CASRVRGGRETQYF
TRBV6-6	-	few	TRBJ2-3	TGTGCCAGCAGTGACTTAGCAGCAGGCACAGATACGCAGTATTTT	CASSDLAAGTDTQYF
TRBV24-1	TRBD1	once	TRBJ1-2	TGTGCCACCAAGACCCCAGGGGGGGACTATGGCTACACCTTC	CATKTPGGDYGYTF
TRBV2	-	-	TRBJ2-5	TGTGCCAGCAGTGAACATAAGACGGGGACCCAGTACTTC	CASSEHKTGTQYF
TRBV5-4	-	-	TRBJ1-2	TGTGCCAGCAGCTTCGCAGGGCTGGACACCTTC	CASSFAGLDTF
TRBV27	TRBD1	few	TRBJ2-5	TGTGCCAGCAGTTTTCTCGACAGGGATGGGGAGACCCAGTACTTC	CASSFLDRDGETQYF
TRBV28	-	-	TRBJ2-3	TGTGCCAGCAGTTTATCAGGGGTCGAATGGTCCACAGATACGCAGTATTTT	CASSLSGVEWSTDTQYF
TRBV18	-	few	TRBJ2-3	TGTGCCAGCTCAGCTTCACCGGGAGCCCCAGATACGCAGTATTTT	CASSASPGAPDTQYF
TRBV5-1	-	few	TRBJ2-1	TGCGCCAGCAGCTTGGCCGAGGGGGGGCAGTACAATGAGCAGTTCTTC	CASSLAEGGQYNEQFF
TRBV27	-	-	TRBJ1-2	TGTGCCAGCAGTTTAATAGGGGGGGCTGTCTATGGCTACACCTTC	CASSLIGGAVYGYTF
TRBV27	-	-	TRBJ1-2	TGTGCCAGCAGTCGGCTGGGCATCTATGGCTACACCTTC	CASSRLGIYGYTF
TRBV12-3/TRBV12-4	-	few	TRBJ2-5	TGTGCCAGCAGTGCTAGGACTGTCGCCCCAGAGACCCAGTACTTC	CASSARTVAPETQYF
TRBV12-3/TRBV12-4	TRBD1	-	TRBJ2-4	TGTGCCAGCAGTCACTTATTAGGGACAGGGTCCAAAAACATTCAGTACTTC	CASSHLLGTGSKNIQYF
TRBV3-1	TRBD1	-	TRBJ1-2	TGTGCCAGCAGCCAACCGGGACAGGCACCCGGCTACACCTTC	CASSQPGQAPGYTF
TRBV23-1	-	-	TRBJ1-5	TGCGCCAGCAGTCAATATTCCGGGCTCGGCGAATGTAGCAATCAGCCCCAGCATTTT	CASSQYSGLGECSNQPQHF
TRBV2	TRBD1	-	TRBJ1-2	TGTGCCAGCAGCAGGGGGGGGCGCAGGGGCTACACCTTC	CASSRGGRRGYTF
TRBV4-2	-	few	TRBJ2-5	TGTGCCAGCAGCCAAGATCGGGCGCGGTCCCGGGGAGAGACCCAGTACTTC	CASSQDRARSRGETQYF
TRBV7-2	TRBD2	few	TRBJ2-3	TGTGCCAGCAGCCCTCCGGGACTAGCGGGGGTAAGCACAGATACGCAGTATTTT	CASSPPGLAGVSTDTQYF
TRBV5-8	-	-	TRBJ1-2	TGTGCCAGCAGCCGTTCGGGGCACTCTAACTATGGCTACACCTTC	CASSRSGHSNYGYTF
TRBV7-9	-	few	TRBJ2-7	TGTGCCAGCAGCTTAAAGGCGGACAGCCCCTACGAGCAGTACTTC	CASSLKADSPYEQYF
TRBV27	TRBD2	-	TRBJ2-1	TGTGCCAGCAGTTATCCGGGGGGGGCCAATGAGCAGTTCTTC	CASSYPGGANEQFF
TRBV6-2/TRBV6-3	TRBD1	few	TRBJ2-5	TGTGCCAGCAGATCCGCGGGGACAGGGGTCGGGAGAGAGACCCAGTACTTC	CASRSAGTGVGRETQYF